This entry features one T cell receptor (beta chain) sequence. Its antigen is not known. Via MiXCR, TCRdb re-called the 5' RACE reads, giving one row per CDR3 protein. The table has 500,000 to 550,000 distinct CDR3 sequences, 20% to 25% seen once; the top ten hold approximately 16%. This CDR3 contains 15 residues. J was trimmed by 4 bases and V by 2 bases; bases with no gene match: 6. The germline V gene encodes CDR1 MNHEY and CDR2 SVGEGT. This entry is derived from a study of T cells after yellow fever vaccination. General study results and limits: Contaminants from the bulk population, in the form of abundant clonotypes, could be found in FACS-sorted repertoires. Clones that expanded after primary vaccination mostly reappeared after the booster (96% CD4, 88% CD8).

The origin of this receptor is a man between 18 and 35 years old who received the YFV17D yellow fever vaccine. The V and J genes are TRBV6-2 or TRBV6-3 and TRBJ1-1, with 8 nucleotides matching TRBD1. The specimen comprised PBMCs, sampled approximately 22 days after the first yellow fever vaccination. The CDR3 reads CASSYAATGGTEAFF. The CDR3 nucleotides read TGTGCCAGCAGTTACGCTGCCACAGGGGGCACTGAAGCTTTCTTT.